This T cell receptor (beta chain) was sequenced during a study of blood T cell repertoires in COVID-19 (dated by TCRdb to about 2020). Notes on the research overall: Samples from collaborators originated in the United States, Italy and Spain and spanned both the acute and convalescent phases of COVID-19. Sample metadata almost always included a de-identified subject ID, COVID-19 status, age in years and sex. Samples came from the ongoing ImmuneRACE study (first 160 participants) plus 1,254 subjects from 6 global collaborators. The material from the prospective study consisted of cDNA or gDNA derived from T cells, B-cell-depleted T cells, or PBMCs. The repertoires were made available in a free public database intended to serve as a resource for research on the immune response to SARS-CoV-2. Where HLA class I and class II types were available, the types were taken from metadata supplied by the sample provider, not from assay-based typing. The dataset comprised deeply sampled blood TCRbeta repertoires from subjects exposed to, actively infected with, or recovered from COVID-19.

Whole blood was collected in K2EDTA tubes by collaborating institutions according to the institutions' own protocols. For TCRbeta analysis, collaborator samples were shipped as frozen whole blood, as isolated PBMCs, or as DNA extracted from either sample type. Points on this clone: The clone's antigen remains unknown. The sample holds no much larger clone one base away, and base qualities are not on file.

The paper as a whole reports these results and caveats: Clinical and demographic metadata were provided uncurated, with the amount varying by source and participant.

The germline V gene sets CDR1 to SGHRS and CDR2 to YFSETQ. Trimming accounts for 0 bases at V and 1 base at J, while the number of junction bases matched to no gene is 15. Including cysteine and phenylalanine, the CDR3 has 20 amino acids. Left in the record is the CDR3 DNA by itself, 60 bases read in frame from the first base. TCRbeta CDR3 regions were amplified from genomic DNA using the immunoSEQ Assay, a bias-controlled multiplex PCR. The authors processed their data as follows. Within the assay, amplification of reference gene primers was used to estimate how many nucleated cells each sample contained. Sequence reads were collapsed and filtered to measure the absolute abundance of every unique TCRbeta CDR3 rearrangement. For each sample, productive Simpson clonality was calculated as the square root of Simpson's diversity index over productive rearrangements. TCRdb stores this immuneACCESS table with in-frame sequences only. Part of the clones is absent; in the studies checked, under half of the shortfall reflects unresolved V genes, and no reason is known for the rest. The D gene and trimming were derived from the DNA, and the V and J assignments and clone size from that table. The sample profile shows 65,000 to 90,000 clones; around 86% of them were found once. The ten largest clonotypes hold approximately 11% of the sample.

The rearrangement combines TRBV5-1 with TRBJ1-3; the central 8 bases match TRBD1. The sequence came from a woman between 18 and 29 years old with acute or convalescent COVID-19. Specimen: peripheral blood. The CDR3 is CASSLAPTGASWASGNTIYF. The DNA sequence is TGCGCCAGCAGCTTGGCCCCGACAGGGGCTAGTTGGGCGTCTGGAAACACCATATATTTT.